One and the same sample provided the 4 T cell receptor beta chains below, sequenced in a study of blood T cell repertoires in COVID-19. The assay was immunoSEQ multiplex PCR, and TCRdb's table has in-frame clones only and misses some. The sample contains about 120,000 clones, around 87% of which appear only once. Sequencing was carried out using peripheral blood. The source of these receptors is an older woman with COVID-19, enrolled during active disease.

This clone was seen just once. V is TRBV5-1 and J is TRBJ2-1, with no clear D. Between the trimmed V and J ends, which lost 0 bases and 8 bases, there was a span of 3 bases. The germline CDR1 and CDR2 sequences are SGHRS and YFSETQ. The CDR3 consists of 11 residues. The CDR3 DNA reads as TGCGCCAGCAGCTTGGCGGATGAGCAGTTCTTC. It specifies CASSLADEQFF.

The V and J genes are TRBV7-2 and TRBJ1-5; weak D call: TRBD1 (6 bases). The CDR3 is 14 amino acids. From germline, CDR1 is SGHTA and CDR2 FQGNSA. The V end was cut by 1 base, the J end by 7 bases, with 11 bases between. CDR3 DNA: TGTGCCAGCAGCTTAGAACAGGGATGGCAGCCCCAGCATTTT. Its translation is CASSLEQGWQPQHF.

J is TRBJ2-3 and V is TRBV2; a possible D gene is TRBD2 (7 bases). The CDR3 totals 18 residues. Looked up from germline, CDR1 is SNHLY and CDR2 is FYNNEI. The V end was cut by 8 bases, the J end by 2 bases, with 26 bases between. This chain's CDR3 is CASQASLRGRGNTDTQYF. The DNA of the CDR3 is TGTGCCAGCCAGGCTTCCCTACGGGGGCGGGGGAACACAGATACGCAGTATTTT.

The chain carries TRBV9 and TRBJ2-3, with TRBD2 identical over 9 bases. The CDR3 spans 16 residues. The germline CDR1 and CDR2 sequences are SGDLS and YYNGEE. J gave up 1 base and V 5 bases, and 8 bases lay outside the gene matches. Here the CDR3 DNA reads TGTGCCAGCAGTAGAAGAGGCGGGGGGGGCACAGATACGCAGTATTTT. Protein product: CASSRRGGGGTDTQYF.